This T cell receptor beta chain was observed in a study of T-cell memory formation after mild COVID-19. The wider study: Largely, TCR clusters stayed within a single donor.

TCRalpha and TCRbeta libraries used 5'RACE with constant-segment primers and UMIs. From the 5' RACE reads, TCRdb called clonotypes with MiXCR, one entry per CDR3 protein. The sample lists roughly 150,000 distinct CDR3 sequences; over 10% were seen once. This clonotype was detected only a few times. In germline, CDR1 is DFQATT, CDR2 SNEGSKA (reference sequence). CDR3 size: 14 residues. The germline V and J ends were trimmed by 6 bases and 1 base, with 13 bases remaining between them. The chain links TRBV20-1 to TRBJ1-5; TRBD1 might be the D (5 bases). The TCR was taken from a man between 18 and 29 years old who had mild COVID-19 (a few samples of this study predate the infection). Cell type and time point are not known. Material for sequencing was PBMCs or a T cell subset sorted from them (not recorded which). In DNA form, the CDR3 reads TGCAGTGCACCGGTGGGGGGGAGCAATCAGCCCCAGCATTTT. It translates to CSAPVGGSNQPQHF.